The clone carrying this TCR beta chain was observed once. These data come from a study of cytomegalovirus exposure and HLA in healthy donors. The wider study: Approximately 180 million T cells yielded 90 million to 130 million unique TCR beta sequences, as an earlier analysis found.

Use of 60 Vbeta and 13 Jbeta primers characterized the PCR. Assay: immunoSEQ multiplex PCR; the TCRdb copy retains only in-frame clones and omits some. The sample contains some 250,000 clones, 75% to 85% of which appear only once. Nominally healthy donors were sampled, though unrecorded immune exposures were likely. The origin of this receptor is a woman aged 60-75 years in good health and CMV-seropositive. Sequencing was performed on PBMCs.

This CDR3 reads CASSPPGTANYGYTF. The CDR3 nucleotides read TGTGCCAGCAGTCCGCCCGGGACAGCTAACTATGGCTACACCTTC. This rearrangement joins TRBV28 to TRBJ1-2; 7 bases align to TRBD1. V trimming: 5 bases; J trimming: 0 bases; junction bases outside the gene matches: 6. Germline V gene lookup returns CDR1 MDHEN and CDR2 SYDVKM. This CDR3 comprises 15 residues.